These 30 T cell receptor beta chains came from one sample sequenced in a study of shared T cell receptors in the human thymus (dated by TCRdb to the early 2020s). Libraries were made using the immunoSEQ multiplex PCR assay. TCRdb mirrors the immuneACCESS table, restricted to in-frame sequences. Some clones are absent from its copies; in checked studies, under half trace to an unresolved V gene, and the reason for the others is unknown. The sample table shows hundreds of thousands of clones, and 78% are seen once. Of the sample, about 0.013% falls within the top ten clones. This sample also appeared in a second study, on human thymus T cells.

Sequencing was performed on thymocytes. These receptors came from a boy in the first two years of life with a congenital heart defect. Donor details come from another sample of the same person, matched by shared clones.

This chain links TRBV19 with TRBJ2-1, with TRBD2 identical over 8 bases. Unmatched junction bases numbered 2, after V lost 7 bases and J lost 0 bases. This CDR3 spans 14 amino acids. CDR1 and CDR2 from the germline V gene are LNHDA and SQIVND (reference sequence). This CDR3 is CASTTSGSYNEQFF. CDR3 DNA: TGTGCCAGTACTACTAGCGGCTCCTACAATGAGCAGTTCTTC.

The chain is built from TRBV10-1 and TRBJ2-2; possible D gene TRBD2, 6 bases. V lost 4 bases and J 7 bases, leaving 10 bases between the germline ends. The CDR3 is 13 residues long. CDR1 and CDR2 from the germline V gene are WNHNN and SYGVQD (reference sequence). The CDR3 loop is CASSGLESGELFF. The CDR3 DNA follows: TGCGCCAGCAGTGGACTAGAGAGCGGGGAGCTGTTTTTT.

The V gene is TRBV28, the J gene TRBJ1-4; 8 bases fit TRBD1. CDR3 length equals 15 residues. V shed 4 bases, J shed 2 bases, and the junction held 3 bases outside the gene matches. Germline assignment: CDR1 MDHEN and CDR2 SYDVKM. CDR3 sequence (DNA): TGTGCCAGCAGTTCCCGGGACAGGACTAATGAAAAACTGTTTTTT. Its protein is CASSSRDRTNEKLFF.

The chain employs TRBV28 and TRBJ2-7; D possibly corresponds to TRBD2 (6 bases). The germline V gene has CDR1 MDHEN and CDR2 SYDVKM. The CDR3 has 14 residues. Trimming took 2 bases from V and 3 from J, leaving 11 bases between them. CDR3 in amino acids: CASSLAGKVYEQYF. Here the CDR3 DNA reads TGTGCCAGCAGTTTAGCGGGAAAAGTCTACGAGCAGTACTTC.

This rearrangement joins TRBV6-1 to TRBJ2-7; TRBD1 might be the D (6 bases). Germline values: CDR1 MNHNS, CDR2 SASEGT. The V end was cut by 7 bases, the J end by 4 bases, with 17 bases between. The CDR3 spans 14 residues. CDR3 in DNA: TGTGCCAGCACTACCCGGGACATATCATACGAGCAGTACTTC. This gives the protein CASTTRDISYEQYF.

The V and J genes are TRBV5-1 and TRBJ2-3, with D possibly being TRBD2 (6 bases). CDR1 and CDR2 from the germline V gene are SGHRS and YFSETQ. This CDR3 contains 16 residues. V lost 4 bases to trimming and J lost 0 bases, with 15 bases between them. CDR3 loop: CASSAGDSGSTDTQYF. CDR3 nucleotide sequence: TGCGCCAGCAGCGCCGGGGACTCCGGGAGCACAGATACGCAGTATTTT.

The chain is built from TRBV30 and TRBJ2-7; weak D call: TRBD2 (5 bases). Germline CDR1 is GTSNPN and CDR2 is SVGIG (reference sequence). The germline V and J ends were trimmed by 3 bases and 2 bases, with 11 bases remaining between them. The CDR3 length is 13 residues. Here the CDR3 DNA reads TGTGCCTGGAGAAACGGAGGAACCTACGAGCAGTACTTC. Translated, it gives CAWRNGGTYEQYF.

The rearrangement joins TRBV29-1 to TRBJ2-1; 7 bases map to TRBD2. The ends lost 6 bases at V and 0 bases at J; junction bases unmatched: 20. The CDR3 has 19 amino acids. Germline V gene lookup returns CDR1 SQVTM and CDR2 ANQGSEA. The DNA of the CDR3 is TGCAGCGTCCCCGGATCTGATTGGGCTAGCGGAAGCTCCTACAATGAGCAGTTCTTC. Translating gives CSVPGSDWASGSSYNEQFF.

This chain joins TRBV6-4 and TRBJ2-7, with 13 bases identical to TRBD2. This CDR3 has 15 amino acids. V was pared by 4 bases and J by 6 bases, with 6 bases of the junction left unmatched. Germline V gene lookup returns CDR1 MRHNA and CDR2 SNTAGT. This CDR3 is CASSAGLAGASEQYF. The CDR3 coding sequence is TGTGCCAGCAGTGCCGGACTAGCGGGAGCTTCCGAGCAGTACTTC.

The chain has TRBV2 and TRBJ2-5; maybe TRBD2 (6 bases). The CDR3 has 13 amino acids. Germline V gene lookup returns CDR1 SNHLY and CDR2 FYNNEI. V shed 11 bases and J shed 5 bases, with 18 bases lying between them. The CDR3 protein is CALARAGWETQYF. The CDR3 nucleotides are TGTGCCCTCGCCCGGGCGGGGTGGGAGACCCAGTACTTC.

The genes are TRBV5-6 and TRBJ2-7, with D possibly TRBD2 on 6 matching bases. Trimming took 2 bases from V and 3 from J, leaving 12 bases between them. The CDR3 is 14 residues long. Germline V gives CDR1 SGHDT, CDR2 YYEEEE. The CDR3 region is CASSLGRDCYEQYF. CDR3 DNA sequence: TGTGCCAGCAGCTTAGGGCGGGACTGCTACGAGCAGTACTTC.

The chain carries TRBV28 and TRBJ1-2; D may be TRBD1 (6 bases). The CDR3 length is 14 residues. The V gene's germline CDR1 is MDHEN and CDR2 SYDVKM. The V gene lost 5 bases and the J gene lost 7 bases, with 17 bases spanning the gap. DNA for the CDR3: TGTGCCAGCAGTCCCCCCGAGGGAGGGGGTGGCTACACCTTC. Its protein is CASSPPEGGGGYTF.

This chain joins TRBV30 and TRBJ2-3; TRBD2 matches 13 bases. V shed 1 base and J 1 base; nucleotides not matched to a gene: 5. The CDR3 spans 17 residues. Germline values: CDR1 GTSNPN, CDR2 SVGIG (reference sequence). CDR3 DNA sequence: TGTGCCTGGAGTGGACTAGCGGGAGGCCCCGGCACAGATACGCAGTATTTT. This translates into CAWSGLAGGPGTDTQYF.

J is TRBJ2-7 and V is TRBV28; the match to TRBD2 covers 13 bases. This CDR3 is 15 amino acids long. Germline CDR1 reads MDHEN; CDR2 reads SYDVKM. The ends lost 5 bases at V and 6 bases at J; junction bases unmatched: 7. The CDR3 DNA sequence: TGTGCCAGCAGTCACCTGGGACTAGCGGGATGCGAGCAGTACTTC. Translating gives CASSHLGLAGCEQYF.

Only a few counts were recorded for this clone. This sequence joins TRBV30 and TRBJ2-1, with D maybe TRBD1 (5 bases). CDR1 is GTSNPN and CDR2 is SVGIG in the germline V gene (reference sequence). The CDR3 covers 15 residues. V lost 1 base to trimming and J lost 0 bases, with 10 bases between them. In DNA, the CDR3 is TGTGCCTGGAGTGGCGACAGCCGCTCCTACAATGAGCAGTTCTTC. Protein: CAWSGDSRSYNEQFF.

This chain joins TRBV4-3 and TRBJ1-5; 9 nucleotides match TRBD1. From germline, CDR1 is LGHNA and CDR2 YSLEER. V gave up 1 base and J gave up 9 bases; unmatched junction bases: 4. The CDR3 covers 14 residues. The CDR3 DNA sequence: TGCGCCAGCAGCCAAGTGGGACAGGGAGCGCCCCAGCATTTT. Translating it yields CASSQVGQGAPQHF.

This chain joins TRBV6-1 and TRBJ2-1; a possible D gene is TRBD2 (5 bases). The CDR3 sequence is 16 residues long. V shed 1 base and J shed 7 bases, with 17 bases lying between them. In germline, CDR1 is MNHNS, CDR2 SASEGT. The CDR3 loop reads CASSEGKRISVNEQFF. CDR3 coding DNA: TGTGCCAGCAGTGAAGGAAAGCGGATTAGTGTAAATGAGCAGTTCTTC.

This chain joins TRBV23-1 and TRBJ2-3; TRBD2 might be the D (5 bases). TRBV23-1 carries the ORF label, with uncertain function. The CDR3 has 15 amino acids. V was trimmed by 2 bases and J by 3 bases, leaving 12 bases between them. The CDR3 nucleotides are TGCGCCAGCAGTCAACGGAGGAAGCGGACAGATACGCAGTATTTT. Translated, it gives CASSQRRKRTDTQYF.

This clone was counted once. The CDR3 nucleotides read TGTGCCAGCAGTTTATTGGTACAGGGGTTATGGGAGACCCAGTACTTC. This translates into CASSLLVQGLWETQYF. The chain uses TRBV28 and TRBJ2-5; 7 bases agree with TRBD1. Germline V CDR1 and CDR2: MDHEN, SYDVKM. The ends lost 1 base at V and 5 bases at J; junction bases unmatched: 10. This CDR3 is built from 16 residues. Full variable domain (outside the CDR3, taken from reference TRBV28 and TRBJ2-5): DVKVTQSSRYLVKRTGEKVFLECVQDMDHENMFWYRQDPGLGLRLIYFSYDVKMKEKGDIPEGYSVSREKKERFSLILESASTNQTSMYLCASSLLVQGLWETQYFGPGTRLLVL.

The rearrangement links TRBV4-1 to TRBJ2-3; 9 bases align to TRBD1. Germline CDR1 MGHRA, CDR2 YSYEKL. The CDR3 contains 16 residues. J was trimmed by 0 bases and V by 1 base; bases with no gene match: 2. The CDR3 loop is CASSQGTGVSTDTQYF. For the CDR3, the DNA is TGCGCCAGCAGCCAAGGGACAGGGGTCAGCACAGATACGCAGTATTTT.

This chain uses TRBV5-4 with TRBJ2-5; TRBD2 matches 9 bases. The CDR3 is 16 residues long. V shed 0 bases and J 1 base; nucleotides not matched to a gene: 4. Per the germline V gene, CDR1 is SGHNT and CDR2 is YYREEE (reference sequence). The CDR3, as DNA: TGTGCCAGCAGCTTGGTCGTGACTAGCGGCCAAGAGACCCAGTACTTC. It encodes CASSLVVTSGQETQYF.

This clone appeared a few times. The CDR3 DNA sequence: TGCAGCGTTGCCACAGCGGGACCCTACGAGCAGTACTTC. Its protein is CSVATAGPYEQYF. The chain links TRBV29-1 to TRBJ2-7, with TRBD2 identical over 7 bases. The CDR3 is made up of 13 amino acids. Trimming took 4 bases from V and 2 from J; bases not matched to a gene: 5. Germline CDR1 is SQVTM and CDR2 is ANQGSEA.

The rearrangement uses TRBV9 and TRBJ1-1, with 11 bases lining up with TRBD1. The V gene end was trimmed by 4 bases and the J gene end by 7 bases; junction bases not matched to a gene: 9. The CDR3 runs 15 residues. Germline V lookup: CDR1 SGDLS, CDR2 YYNGEE. The CDR3 nucleotides are TGTGCCAGCAGCCCCCTGGGACAGGGGGGCGGTGAAGCTTTCTTT. This encodes CASSPLGQGGGEAFF. Drawing the rest from reference TRBV9 and TRBJ1-1, the complete variable domain is DSGVTQTPKHLITATGQRVTLRCSPRSGDLSVYWYQQSLDQGLQFLIQYYNGEERAKGNILERFSAQQFPDLHSELNLSSLELGDSALYFCASSPLGQGGGEAFFGQGTRLTVV.

The rearrangement joins TRBV5-4 to TRBJ2-1, with 8 bases identical to TRBD2. The ends lost 1 base at V and 8 bases at J; junction bases unmatched: 20. Germline V gene data show CDR1 as SGHNT and CDR2 as YYREEE (reference sequence). The CDR3 sequence is 19 residues long. CDR3 nucleotide sequence: TGTGCCAGCAGCTTGTCACCCCCTCGAGAAGCGGGAGAAATCGATGAGCAGTTCTTC. Residues: CASSLSPPREAGEIDEQFF.

This rearrangement joins TRBV14 to TRBJ2-3, with TRBD1 as a possible D gene (5 bases). The CDR3 is made up of 18 amino acids. The germline CDR1 and CDR2 sequences are SGHDN and FVKESK. Trimming shortened V by 0 bases and J by 1 base, and 17 bases separated the two germline ends. The CDR3 DNA sequence: TGTGCCAGCAGCCAAGATACATTCAGGGAAGACCGCACAGATACGCAGTATTTT. Residues: CASSQDTFREDRTDTQYF.

The V and J genes are TRBV7-2 and TRBJ2-1; 14 bases fit TRBD2. Germline-derived CDR1 and CDR2 are SGHTA and FQGNSA. This CDR3 is built from 17 residues. V shed 4 bases, J shed 6 bases, and the junction held 8 bases outside the gene matches. The CDR3 sequence is CASSSKPGLAGVNEQFF. The DNA for the CDR3 is TGTGCCAGCAGCTCTAAACCGGGACTAGCGGGAGTCAATGAGCAGTTCTTC.

The chain employs TRBV2 and TRBJ2-4; the match to TRBD2 covers 8 bases. The V and J ends lost 0 bases and 9 bases, in that order; junction bases with no gene match: 4. CDR1 is SNHLY, CDR2 FYNNEI, per germline. The CDR3 sequence is 14 residues long. The CDR3 nucleotides are TGTGCCAGCAGTGAAGCAGCGGGAGTCCGCATTCAGTACTTC. Translating gives CASSEAAGVRIQYF.

The chain links TRBV5-1 to TRBJ2-1; TRBD2 matches at 12 bases. The germline gives CDR1 SGHRS, CDR2 YFSETQ. CDR3 length: 13 residues. The V gene end was trimmed by 0 bases and the J gene end by 13 bases; junction bases not matched to a gene: 2. The CDR3: CASSLGLAGAQFF. DNA for the CDR3: TGCGCCAGCAGCTTGGGACTAGCGGGGGCCCAGTTCTTC.

This clone was recorded a few times. V is TRBV7-9 and J is TRBJ2-1, with 13 bases fitting TRBD2. Germline loops: CDR1 SEHNR, CDR2 FQNEAQ (reference sequence). This CDR3 is 16 amino acids long. The trim removed 5 bases at V and 8 bases at J, leaving 9 bases unmatched. Written as DNA, the CDR3 is TGTGCCAGCAGCAGTTCCGGGACTAGCGGGACTGATGAGCAGTTCTTC. It encodes CASSSSGTSGTDEQFF.

The chain carries TRBV4-3 and TRBJ2-1; 12 bases match TRBD2. The J segment lost 7 bases and the V segment lost 0 bases, leaving 7 bases of the junction unmatched. The CDR3 contains 17 residues. Looked up from germline, CDR1 is LGHNA and CDR2 is YSLEER. The CDR3 DNA reads TGCGCCAGCAGCCAAGACGCGTGGACTAGCGGGGAAAATGAGCAGTTCTTC. It translates to CASSQDAWTSGENEQFF.